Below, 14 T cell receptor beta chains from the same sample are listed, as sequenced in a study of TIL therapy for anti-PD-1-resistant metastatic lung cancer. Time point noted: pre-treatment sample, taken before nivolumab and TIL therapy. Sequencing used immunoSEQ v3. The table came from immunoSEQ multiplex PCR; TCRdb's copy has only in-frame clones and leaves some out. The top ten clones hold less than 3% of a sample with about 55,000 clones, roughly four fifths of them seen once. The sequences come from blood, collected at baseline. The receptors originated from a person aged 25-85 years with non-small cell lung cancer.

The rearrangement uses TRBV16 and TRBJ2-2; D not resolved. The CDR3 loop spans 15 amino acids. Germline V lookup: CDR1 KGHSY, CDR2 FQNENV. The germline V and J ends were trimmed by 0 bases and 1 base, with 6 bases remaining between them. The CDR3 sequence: CASSQSGRNTGELFF. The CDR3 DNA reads TGTGCCAGCAGCCAATCTGGGCGGAACACCGGGGAGCTGTTTTTT. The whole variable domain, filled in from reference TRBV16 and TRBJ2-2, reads GEEVAQTPKHLVRGEGQKAKLYCAPIKGHSYVFWYQQVLKNEFKFLISFQNENVFDETGMPKERFSAKCLPNSPCSLEIQATKLEDSAVYFCASSQSGRNTGELFFGEGSRLTVL.

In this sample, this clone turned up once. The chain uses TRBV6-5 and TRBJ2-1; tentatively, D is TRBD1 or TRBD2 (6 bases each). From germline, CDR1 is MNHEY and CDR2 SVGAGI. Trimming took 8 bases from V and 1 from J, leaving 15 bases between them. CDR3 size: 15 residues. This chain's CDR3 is CASWRGDGSYNEQFF. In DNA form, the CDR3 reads TGTGCCAGCTGGAGGGGGGACGGGTCCTACAATGAGCAGTTCTTC.

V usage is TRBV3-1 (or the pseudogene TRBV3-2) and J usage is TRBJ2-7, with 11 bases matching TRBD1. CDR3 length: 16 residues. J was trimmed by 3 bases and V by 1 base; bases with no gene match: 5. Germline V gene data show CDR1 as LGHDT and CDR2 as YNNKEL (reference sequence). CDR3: CASSQGLGQGGYEQYF. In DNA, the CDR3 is TGTGCCAGCAGCCAAGGACTGGGACAGGGGGGCTACGAGCAGTACTTC.

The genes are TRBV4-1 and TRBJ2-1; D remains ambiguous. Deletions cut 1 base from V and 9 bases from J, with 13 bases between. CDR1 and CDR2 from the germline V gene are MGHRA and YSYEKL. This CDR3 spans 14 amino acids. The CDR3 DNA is TGCGCCAGCAGCCAAGGAGACGCTACCCCTGAGCAGTTCTTC. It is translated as CASSQGDATPEQFF.

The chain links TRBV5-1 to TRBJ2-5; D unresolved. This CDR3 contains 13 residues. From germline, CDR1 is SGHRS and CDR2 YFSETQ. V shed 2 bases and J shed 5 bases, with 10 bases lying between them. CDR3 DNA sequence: TGCGCCAGCAGCTTACTCGGGCCGGAGACCCAGTACTTC. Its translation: CASSLLGPETQYF.

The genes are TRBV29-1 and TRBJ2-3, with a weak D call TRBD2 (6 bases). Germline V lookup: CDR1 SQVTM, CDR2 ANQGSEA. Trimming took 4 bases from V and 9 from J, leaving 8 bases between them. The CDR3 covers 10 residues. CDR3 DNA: TGCAGCGTTGGGGAGGAGACGCAGTATTTT. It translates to CSVGEETQYF.

CDR3 in DNA: TGTGCCAGCAGGTCGGGACAGGACTATGGCTACACCTTC. Translation: CASRSGQDYGYTF. V usage is TRBV5-5 and J usage is TRBJ1-2, with TRBD1 matching 8 bases. Per germline, CDR1 SGHKS and CDR2 YYEKEE (reference sequence). J gave up 3 bases and V 5 bases, and 3 bases lay outside the gene matches. The CDR3 loop spans 13 amino acids.

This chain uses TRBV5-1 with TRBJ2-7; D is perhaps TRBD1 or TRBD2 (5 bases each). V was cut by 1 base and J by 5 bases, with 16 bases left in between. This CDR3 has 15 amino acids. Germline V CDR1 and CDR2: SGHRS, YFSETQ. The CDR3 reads CASSLNRGEHHEQYF. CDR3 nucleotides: TGCGCCAGCAGCTTGAACCGGGGCGAACACCACGAGCAGTACTTC.

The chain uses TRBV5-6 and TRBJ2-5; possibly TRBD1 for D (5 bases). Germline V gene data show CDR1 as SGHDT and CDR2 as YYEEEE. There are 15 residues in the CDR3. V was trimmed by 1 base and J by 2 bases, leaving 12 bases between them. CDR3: CASSLRAGQQETQYF. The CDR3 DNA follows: TGTGCCAGCAGCTTGAGGGCAGGGCAGCAAGAGACCCAGTACTTC. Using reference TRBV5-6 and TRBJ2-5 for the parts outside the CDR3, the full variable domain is DAGVTQSPTHLIKTRGQQVTLRCSPKSGHDTVSWYQQALGQGPQFIFQYYEEEERQRGNFPDRFSGHQFPNYSSELNVNALLLGDSALYLCASSLRAGQQETQYFGPGTRLLVL.

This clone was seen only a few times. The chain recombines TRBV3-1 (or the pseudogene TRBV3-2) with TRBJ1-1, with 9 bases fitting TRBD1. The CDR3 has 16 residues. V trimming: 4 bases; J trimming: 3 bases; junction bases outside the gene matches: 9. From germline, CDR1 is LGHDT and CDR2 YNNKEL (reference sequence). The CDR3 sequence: CASSPYPTGGDTEAFF. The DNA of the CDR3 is TGTGCCAGCAGCCCCTACCCGACAGGGGGGGACACTGAAGCTTTCTTT.

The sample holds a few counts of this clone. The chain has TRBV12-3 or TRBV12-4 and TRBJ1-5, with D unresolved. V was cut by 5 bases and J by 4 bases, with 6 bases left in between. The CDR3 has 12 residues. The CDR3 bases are TGTGCCAGCAGTCCGCAAAATCAGCCCCAGCATTTT. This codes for CASSPQNQPQHF.

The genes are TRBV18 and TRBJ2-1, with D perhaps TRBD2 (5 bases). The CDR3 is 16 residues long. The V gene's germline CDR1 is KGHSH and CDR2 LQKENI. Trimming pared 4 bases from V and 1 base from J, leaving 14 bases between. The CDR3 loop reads CASSRPPGVSYNEQFF. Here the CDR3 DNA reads TGTGCCAGCTCACGACCCCCCGGGGTATCCTACAATGAGCAGTTCTTC.

The CDR3 bases are TGCAGCGCCCTACCCGGAGGCAGGGAAGAGACCCAGTACTTC. Amino acids: CSALPGGREETQYF. The chain is built from TRBV29-1 and TRBJ2-5; D is possibly TRBD1 or TRBD2 (5 bases each). The length of the CDR3 is 14 residues. Germline CDR1 reads SQVTM; CDR2 reads ANQGSEA. Between the trimmed V and J ends, which lost 7 bases and 3 bases, there was a span of 18 bases.

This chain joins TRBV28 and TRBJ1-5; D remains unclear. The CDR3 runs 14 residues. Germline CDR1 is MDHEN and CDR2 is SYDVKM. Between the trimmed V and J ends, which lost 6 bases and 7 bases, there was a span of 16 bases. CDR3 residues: CASSPTRKGQPQHF. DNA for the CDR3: TGTGCCAGCAGCCCCACACGTAAGGGACAGCCCCAGCATTTT. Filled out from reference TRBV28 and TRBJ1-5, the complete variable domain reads DVKVTQSSRYLVKRTGEKVFLECVQDMDHENMFWYRQDPGLGLRLIYFSYDVKMKEKGDIPEGYSVSREKKERFSLILESASTNQTSMYLCASSPTRKGQPQHFGDGTRLSIL.